This entry is about one TCR beta chain. The data stem from a study of blood T cell repertoires in COVID-19. Turning to the study itself: Researchers got acute and convalescent COVID-19 samples from the United States, Italy and Spain. T cells, B-cell-depleted T cells, or PBMCs supplied cDNA or gDNA.

V lost 3 bases and J 0 bases, leaving 12 bases between the germline ends. Germline V lookup: CDR1 GTSNPN, CDR2 SVGIG (reference sequence). This CDR3 has 14 amino acids. In the source study's methods: The authors estimated nucleated cell counts from reference gene primer amplification. The table came from immunoSEQ multiplex PCR; TCRdb's copy has only in-frame clones and leaves some out. The V and J calls and the clone size are those of that table, but D and trimming were determined from the DNA. The sample has around 110,000 clones; roughly nine tenths are singletons. The receptor comes from a human donor with active COVID-19. The donor label of this sample is uncertain. The material sequenced was peripheral blood. The rearrangement links TRBV30 to TRBJ2-7; TRBD2 might be the D (6 bases). CDR3 region: CAWRSGTASYEQYF. CDR3 DNA: TGTGCCTGGAGATCCGGGACTGCCTCCTACGAGCAGTACTTC.